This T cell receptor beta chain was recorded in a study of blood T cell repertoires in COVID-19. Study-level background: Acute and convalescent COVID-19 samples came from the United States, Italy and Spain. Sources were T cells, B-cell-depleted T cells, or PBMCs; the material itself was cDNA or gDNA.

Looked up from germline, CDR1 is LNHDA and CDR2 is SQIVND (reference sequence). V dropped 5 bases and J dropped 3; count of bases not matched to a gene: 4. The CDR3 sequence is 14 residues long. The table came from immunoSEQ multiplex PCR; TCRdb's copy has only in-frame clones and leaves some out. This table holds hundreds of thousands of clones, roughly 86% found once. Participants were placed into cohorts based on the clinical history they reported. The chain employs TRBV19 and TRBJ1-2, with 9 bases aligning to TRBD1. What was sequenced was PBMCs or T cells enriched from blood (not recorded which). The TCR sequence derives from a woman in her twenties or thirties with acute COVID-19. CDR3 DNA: TGTGCCAGTAGTCTGGACAGGGGAGACTATGGCTACACCTTC. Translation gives CASSLDRGDYGYTF. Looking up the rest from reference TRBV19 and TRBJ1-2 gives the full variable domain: DGGITQSPKYLFRKEGQNVTLSCEQNLNHDAMYWYRQDPGQGLRLIYYSQIVNDFQKGDIAEGYSVSREKKESFPLTVTSAQKNPTAFYLCASSLDRGDYGYTFGSGTRLTVV.